The 26 T cell receptor beta chains below all came from one sample that was sequenced in a study of long-term antiretroviral therapy in people with HIV. Version v3.0 of the immunoSEQ assay ran at survey level. The assay was immunoSEQ multiplex PCR, and TCRdb's table has in-frame clones only and misses some. Of some 31,000 clones detected, 95% to 98% appear once; the ten largest clones hold approximately 2%. Specimen: unsorted PBMCs, collected 7.6 years after starting antiretroviral therapy. The receptor set was obtained from a man younger than 45 with HIV.

J is TRBJ1-1 and V is TRBV4-3; unclear D gene. Germline CDR1 LGHNA, CDR2 YSLEER. The CDR3 covers 16 residues. The ends were cut back, 0 bases at V and 0 bases at J, with 11 bases in the middle. In nucleotides, the CDR3 is TGCGCCAGCAGCCAAGAACCTCGACGGGTGAACACTGAAGCTTTCTTT. Translated: CASSQEPRRVNTEAFF.

This clone was seen more than once but under ten times. It is unclear where the CDR3 begins or ends on the DNA, so no DNA is shown, and the CDR3 is as TCRdb lists it. The genes are TRBV7-9 and TRBJ1-4. In germline, CDR1 is SEHNR, CDR2 FQNEAQ (reference sequence). The CDR3 length is 17 residues, termini included. This CDR3 reads CASSTSGGPGANEKLFF.

J is TRBJ1-1 and V is TRBV5-1; D might be TRBD1 (5 bases). The CDR3 is 12 amino acids. V lost 4 bases and J 7 bases, leaving 11 bases between the germline ends. The germline CDR1 and CDR2 sequences are SGHRS and YFSETQ. The CDR3 here is CASSRDRNEAFF. DNA of the CDR3: TGCGCCAGCAGCCGTGACAGAAATGAAGCTTTCTTT.

The rearrangement links TRBV5-5 to TRBJ2-7; 8 positions agree with TRBD1. CDR3 length equals 12 residues. The J segment lost 4 bases and the V segment lost 4 bases, leaving 1 base of the junction unmatched. Looked up from germline, CDR1 is SGHKS and CDR2 is YYEKEE (reference sequence). The CDR3: CASSRDRYEQYF. The CDR3 region has the DNA TGTGCCAGCAGCAGGGACAGGTACGAGCAGTACTTC.

This clone was seen a single time. J is TRBJ1-3 and V is TRBV2, with D uncertain. This CDR3 is built from 13 residues. The germline V and J ends were trimmed by 6 bases and 2 bases, with 8 bases remaining between them. Germline V gene lookup returns CDR1 SNHLY and CDR2 FYNNEI. CDR3 sequence reads: CASRLGTGNTIYF. As DNA, the CDR3 is TGTGCCAGCAGGCTGGGGACTGGAAACACCATATATTTT.

The J gene is TRBJ2-7, the V gene TRBV9; TRBD1 aligns across 10 bases. Per germline, CDR1 SGDLS and CDR2 YYNGEE. This CDR3 spans 15 amino acids. V dropped 3 bases and J dropped 3; count of bases not matched to a gene: 6. The CDR3 DNA sequence: TGTGCCAGCAGCGGATCCGGGACAGGGGTCTACGAGCAGTACTTC. This codes for CASSGSGTGVYEQYF.

This chain links TRBV6-1 with TRBJ2-7, with TRBD1 matching over 7 bases. Germline CDR1 is MNHNS and CDR2 is SASEGT. There are 14 residues in the CDR3. J gave up 5 bases and V 6 bases, and 10 bases lay outside the gene matches. In nucleotides, the CDR3 is TGTGCCAGCAGGGTCGACAGGGCTGGGGACGAGCAGTACTTC. Amino acids: CASRVDRAGDEQYF.

The rearrangement joins TRBV6-5 to TRBJ2-7; weak D call: TRBD1 (6 bases). The V end was cut by 0 bases, the J end by 4 bases, with 7 bases between. Per germline, CDR1 MNHEY and CDR2 SVGAGI. There are 13 residues in the CDR3. As DNA, the CDR3 is TGTGCCAGCAGTTACTCACAGGGATACGAGCAGTACTTC. Its protein product is CASSYSQGYEQYF.

The chain has TRBV9 and TRBJ2-7, with 7 bases aligning to TRBD1. The CDR3 totals 16 residues. Looked up from germline, CDR1 is SGDLS and CDR2 is YYNGEE. The V segment lost 0 bases and the J segment 2 bases; nucleotides outside the gene matches: 8. The CDR3 region has the DNA TGTGCCAGCAGCGTAGGCCTCGGGACAGCCACCTACGAGCAGTACTTC. Protein product: CASSVGLGTATYEQYF.

This clone is a singleton in its sample. The chain employs TRBV6-6 and TRBJ1-3; no clear D gene. The germline V gene encodes CDR1 MNHNY and CDR2 SVGAGI (reference sequence). Deletions cut 1 base from V and 0 bases from J, with 4 bases between. The CDR3 sequence is 14 residues long. The CDR3 loop is CASSYLSSGNTIYF. In DNA, the CDR3 is TGTGCCAGCAGTTACTTATCCTCTGGAAACACCATATATTTT.

The chain employs TRBV4-2 and TRBJ1-2, with 9 bases fitting TRBD1. The CDR3 contains 14 residues. Germline trimming cut 2 bases from V and 7 bases from J; bases unmatched to any gene: 5. The germline CDR1 and CDR2 sequences are LGHNA and YNFKEQ. CDR3 in amino acids: CASSQTSQGAGYTF. The CDR3 region has the DNA TGTGCCAGCAGCCAAACCTCACAGGGGGCTGGCTACACCTTC.

With respect to this clone: It is unclear where the CDR3 begins or ends on the DNA, so no DNA is shown, and the CDR3 is as TCRdb lists it. J is TRBJ2-6 and V is TRBV27; the table names TRBD2, a call not compared with the DNA. Germline CDR1 and CDR2: MNHEY and SMNVEV (reference sequence). 19 amino acids form the CDR3, both terminal residues included. CDR3 in amino acids: CASSHRGEALHFGANVLTF.

The rearrangement uses TRBV30 and TRBJ1-2; tentatively, D is TRBD1 (6 bases). The CDR3 covers 13 residues. CDR1 is GTSNPN and CDR2 is SVGIG in the germline V gene (reference sequence). V lost 5 bases, J lost 6 bases, and 16 bases lay in between. This CDR3 is CAWQSGQKDGYTF. The CDR3 bases are TGTGCCTGGCAATCGGGACAAAAAGATGGCTACACCTTC.

The chain carries TRBV7-6 and TRBJ1-2; perhaps TRBD1 as D (6 bases). The V gene's germline CDR1 is SGHVS and CDR2 FNYEAQ. V lost 5 bases to trimming and J lost 8 bases, with 24 bases between them. The CDR3 has 16 amino acids. CDR3 region: CASSPKTGWLADGYTF. CDR3 sequence (DNA): TGTGCCAGCAGCCCAAAGACAGGCTGGTTGGCGGACGGCTACACCTTC.

The chain combines TRBV6-5 with TRBJ2-2; TRBD1 agrees at 7 bases. The V segment lost 5 bases and the J segment 7 bases; nucleotides outside the gene matches: 7. This CDR3 comprises 14 residues. Germline lookup yields CDR1 MNHEY and CDR2 SVGAGI. The CDR3 nucleotides are TGTGCCAGCAGTCGACAGGGCCGGGGCGGGGAGCTGTTTTTT. It codes for CASSRQGRGGELFF.

V and J are TRBV30 and TRBJ2-5, with D possibly being TRBD1 (6 bases). Germline assignment: CDR1 GTSNPN and CDR2 SVGIG (reference sequence). The CDR3 contains 13 residues. The V and J ends lost 0 bases and 5 bases respectively, with 10 bases between them. CDR3 DNA: TGTGCCTGGAGTGTACAGGGCGGGGAGACCCAGTACTTC. Its protein product is CAWSVQGGETQYF.

This clone was counted a single time. The chain has TRBV7-8 and TRBJ1-2; D is unresolved. V was pared by 5 bases and J by 0 bases, with 7 bases between. The germline V gene encodes CDR1 SGHVS and CDR2 FQNEAQ. This CDR3 has 13 residues. The CDR3 is CASSQGTNYGYTF. Written as DNA, the CDR3 is TGTGCCAGCAGCCAAGGGACTAACTATGGCTACACCTTC.

This rearrangement joins TRBV19 to TRBJ2-6; perhaps TRBD1 as D (6 bases). V dropped 3 bases and J dropped 4 bases, with 13 bases sitting between them. The CDR3 has 16 residues. CDR1 LNHDA and CDR2 SQIVND come from the germline V gene (reference sequence). The chain's CDR3 is CASSILSGAGANVLTF. CDR3 bases: TGTGCCAGTAGTATTCTCTCAGGGGCCGGGGCCAACGTCCTGACTTTC.

This chain joins TRBV15 and TRBJ2-5; TRBD1 matches 9 bases. The germline gives CDR1 LNHNV, CDR2 YYDKDF (reference sequence). The CDR3 has 15 amino acids. J lost 1 base, V lost 5 bases, and 5 bases had no gene match. Written as DNA, the CDR3 is TGTGCCACCAGCGCAGGACAGGGGAGCCAAGAGACCCAGTACTTC. Its translation: CATSAGQGSQETQYF.

The chain employs TRBV18 and TRBJ1-5, with D perhaps matching TRBD1 (6 bases). Looked up from germline, CDR1 is KGHSH and CDR2 is LQKENI. The CDR3 contains 14 residues. Trimming shortened V by 4 bases and J by 4 bases, and 11 bases separated the two germline ends. CDR3 in amino acids: CASSQGGANQPQHF. In nucleotides, the CDR3 is TGTGCCAGCTCACAGGGGGGGGCGAATCAGCCCCAGCATTTT.

This clone was seen a few times. The chain employs TRBV4-3 and TRBJ2-3, with D tentatively TRBD1 (6 bases). The germline CDR1 and CDR2 sequences are LGHNA and YSLEER. The CDR3 totals 18 residues. V was trimmed by 2 bases and J by 3 bases, leaving 21 bases between them. In DNA, the CDR3 is TGCGCCAGCAGCCAAATGGTTGGGGGCCCCTCACGGACAGATACGCAGTATTTT. This encodes CASSQMVGGPSRTDTQYF.

The chain couples TRBV4-2 to TRBJ1-2, with D maybe TRBD1 (5 bases). V lost 0 bases, J lost 7 bases, and 15 bases lay in between. Per the germline V gene, CDR1 is LGHNA and CDR2 is YNFKEQ. CDR3 length: 15 residues. The CDR3 sequence: CASSQDGAGGGGYTF. CDR3 DNA sequence: TGTGCCAGCAGCCAAGATGGGGCGGGGGGAGGTGGCTACACCTTC.

This clone was seen only once. The J gene is TRBJ2-5, the V gene TRBV20-1; no clear D gene. The V gene's germline CDR1 is DFQATT and CDR2 SNEGSKA (reference sequence). The ends were cut back, 6 bases at V and 3 bases at J, with 8 bases in the middle. The CDR3 length is 11 residues. For the CDR3, the DNA is TGCAGTGCAAAATACAAAGAGACCCAGTACTTC. Encoded protein: CSAKYKETQYF.

This sequence joins TRBV19 and TRBJ2-7; possible D gene TRBD1, 5 bases. V was cut by 3 bases and J by 7 bases, with 19 bases left in between. CDR1 and CDR2 (germline): LNHDA, SQIVND (reference sequence). There are 15 residues in the CDR3. Here the CDR3 reads CASSMALVTAREQYF. In DNA, the CDR3 is TGTGCCAGTAGTATGGCCTTAGTGACAGCAAGGGAGCAGTACTTC.

The chain carries TRBV5-1 and TRBJ2-1; tentative D call: TRBD2 (6 bases). From germline, CDR1 is SGHRS and CDR2 YFSETQ. The CDR3 has 16 amino acids. V dropped 0 bases and J dropped 0 bases, with 10 bases sitting between them. The CDR3 loop is CASSLDGSGSYNEQFF. The CDR3 bases are TGCGCCAGCAGCTTGGACGGGAGTGGCTCCTACAATGAGCAGTTCTTC.

The chain couples TRBV4-2 to TRBJ2-3, with D perhaps matching TRBD2 (6 bases). CDR3 size: 16 residues. The germline V gene encodes CDR1 LGHNA and CDR2 YNFKEQ. Between the trimmed V and J ends, which lost 1 base and 6 bases, there was a span of 17 bases. The CDR3 loop reads CASSQGDGSRPDTQYF. CDR3 bases: TGTGCCAGCAGCCAAGGGGACGGGAGCAGGCCGGATACGCAGTATTTT.